These T cell receptor beta chains were read from a single sample in a study of T cell responses to AZD1222 COVID-19 vaccine. The table came from immunoSEQ multiplex PCR; TCRdb's copy has only in-frame clones and leaves some out. The sample includes tens of thousands of clones, roughly 80% seen only once; the top ten take about an eighth. The sequencing used peripheral blood, collected on day 0 of AZD1222 vaccination. All receptors come from an adult in good health. Each CDR3 is given with its conserved first and last residue. Fields, in order: CDR3 length, clone size, V gene, J gene, D gene, CDR3 DNA, CDR3 protein. The D gene is left open where the match is weak. Expanded clones get a size class; other rows say once, few or many, or leave the size out.

len: 15; abundance: NA; v_gene: TRBV19; j_gene: TRBJ1-2; d_gene: NA; CDR3nt: TGTGCCAGTAGTATAGATGTACAGGTCCGATATGGCTACACCTTC; CDR3aa: CASSIDVQVRYGYTF
len: 16; abundance: NA; v_gene: TRBV4-3; j_gene: TRBJ2-1; d_gene: NA; CDR3nt: TGCGCCAGCAGCCAAGATCTTACCCCTACCTACAATGAGCAGTTCTTC; CDR3aa: CASSQDLTPTYNEQFF
len: 16; abundance: NA; v_gene: TRBV19; j_gene: TRBJ1-1; d_gene: NA; CDR3nt: TGTGCCAGTAGTACCACCAAGGGGGGCTGGAACACTGAAGCTTTCTTT; CDR3aa: CASSTTKGGWNTEAFF
len: 10; abundance: NA; v_gene: TRBV12-3/TRBV12-4; j_gene: TRBJ2-1; d_gene: NA; CDR3nt: TGTGCCAGTGGTTTCAATGAGCAGTTCTTC; CDR3aa: CASGFNEQFF
len: 14; abundance: NA; v_gene: TRBV7-2; j_gene: TRBJ1-6; d_gene: NA; CDR3nt: TGTGCCAGCAGCAAGGCCTCCTATAATTCACCCCTCCACTTT; CDR3aa: CASSKASYNSPLHF
len: 15; abundance: NA; v_gene: TRBV27; j_gene: TRBJ1-2; d_gene: NA; CDR3nt: TGTGCCAGCACCCCCGCGGGACTTAATAACTATGGCTACACCTTC; CDR3aa: CASTPAGLNNYGYTF
len: 13; abundance: few; v_gene: TRBV7-8; j_gene: TRBJ1-1; d_gene: NA; CDR3nt: TGTGCCAGCAGCGCCTTGGACGGGGCTGAAGCTTTCTTT; CDR3aa: CASSALDGAEAFF
len: 14; abundance: NA; v_gene: TRBV2; j_gene: TRBJ2-2; d_gene: NA; CDR3nt: TGTGCCACCCAAAGGGGGGCGAACACCGGGGAGCTGTTTTTT; CDR3aa: CATQRGANTGELFF
len: 15; abundance: few; v_gene: TRBV4-3; j_gene: TRBJ2-7; d_gene: NA; CDR3nt: TGCGCCAGCAGCCAAGAACACCGCAGGGACCACGAGCAGTACTTC; CDR3aa: CASSQEHRRDHEQYF
len: 15; abundance: NA; v_gene: TRBV7-7; j_gene: TRBJ2-1; d_gene: NA; CDR3nt: TGTGCCAGCAGCCCCAGGGGGGGTTTCTACAATGAGCAGTTCTTC; CDR3aa: CASSPRGGFYNEQFF
len: 14; abundance: NA; v_gene: TRBV6-5; j_gene: TRBJ1-1; d_gene: NA; CDR3nt: TGTGCCAGCAGTTACTCGGCGGTAGGCACTGAAGCTTTCTTT; CDR3aa: CASSYSAVGTEAFF
len: 16; abundance: NA; v_gene: TRBV18; j_gene: TRBJ1-2; d_gene: TRBD1; CDR3nt: TGTGCCAGCTCACCAGGTCAGGGGACAGGGAACTATGGCTACACCTTC; CDR3aa: CASSPGQGTGNYGYTF
len: 13; abundance: NA; v_gene: TRBV19; j_gene: TRBJ1-6; d_gene: NA; CDR3nt: TGTGCCAGTAGTCGGGTTACTAATTCACCCCTCCACTTT; CDR3aa: CASSRVTNSPLHF
len: 11; abundance: NA; v_gene: TRBV7-9; j_gene: TRBJ2-1; d_gene: TRBD2; CDR3nt: TGTGCCAGCAGCCCCGGGACTAGCGAGTTCTTC; CDR3aa: CASSPGTSEFF
len: 14; abundance: NA; v_gene: TRBV19; j_gene: TRBJ1-6; d_gene: TRBD1; CDR3nt: TGTGCCAGTAGTCTTGGACAGGGGGATTCACCCCTCCACTTT; CDR3aa: CASSLGQGDSPLHF
len: 15; abundance: NA; v_gene: TRBV7-2; j_gene: TRBJ2-1; d_gene: NA; CDR3nt: TGTGCCAGCAGCTTATTGGCAAGCTCCTACAATGAGCAGTTCTTC; CDR3aa: CASSLLASSYNEQFF
len: 18; abundance: NA; v_gene: TRBV7-2; j_gene: TRBJ1-3; d_gene: NA; CDR3nt: TGTGCCAGCAGCTCACACCAGGTTAGGCTGACGTCCGGAAACACCATATATTTT; CDR3aa: CASSSHQVRLTSGNTIYF
len: 15; abundance: once; v_gene: TRBV6-4; j_gene: TRBJ2-1; d_gene: TRBD2; CDR3nt: TGTGCCAGCAGTGACCAAAGCGGGGGGCCCAATGAGCAGTTCTTC; CDR3aa: CASSDQSGGPNEQFF
len: 13; abundance: few; v_gene: TRBV15; j_gene: TRBJ2-2; d_gene: NA; CDR3nt: TGTGCCACCAGATACCCCTTGACCGGGGAGCTGTTTTTT; CDR3aa: CATRYPLTGELFF
len: 16; abundance: NA; v_gene: TRBV5-1; j_gene: TRBJ2-4; d_gene: NA; CDR3nt: TGCGCCAGCAGCTTGGGCGGGGGCCTCCCCAAAAACATTCAGTACTTC; CDR3aa: CASSLGGGLPKNIQYF
len: 14; abundance: NA; v_gene: TRBV6-1; j_gene: TRBJ1-1; d_gene: NA; CDR3nt: TGTGCCAGCAGTGATAGGCCGGGGGTGACTGAAGCTTTCTTT; CDR3aa: CASSDRPGVTEAFF
len: 12; abundance: NA; v_gene: TRBV7-2; j_gene: TRBJ2-4; d_gene: NA; CDR3nt: TGTGCCAGCACTCCAGACAGAAACATTCAGTACTTC; CDR3aa: CASTPDRNIQYF
len: 18; abundance: few; v_gene: TRBV4-1; j_gene: TRBJ2-1; d_gene: TRBD1; CDR3nt: TGCGCCAGCAGCCAGGGGACAGGCAGATCAATTTTGTACAATGAGCAGTTCTTC; CDR3aa: CASSQGTGRSILYNEQFF
len: 14; abundance: few; v_gene: TRBV6-2/TRBV6-3; j_gene: TRBJ1-2; d_gene: NA; CDR3nt: TGTGCCAGCAGTTACTCGTGGGGGCCCGATGGCTACACCTTC; CDR3aa: CASSYSWGPDGYTF
len: 14; abundance: NA; v_gene: TRBV6-5; j_gene: TRBJ2-5; d_gene: TRBD1; CDR3nt: TGTGCCTCCGGGGTACAGGGGGCTAGAGAGACCCAGTACTTC; CDR3aa: CASGVQGARETQYF
len: 14; abundance: NA; v_gene: TRBV11-3; j_gene: TRBJ2-7; d_gene: TRBD2; CDR3nt: TGTGCCAGCAGCTTAGACGGACTAGGATACGAGCAGTACTTC; CDR3aa: CASSLDGLGYEQYF
len: 13; abundance: NA; v_gene: TRBV10-3; j_gene: TRBJ2-1; d_gene: TRBD2; CDR3nt: TGTGCCATCGGGCGCGGGGGGGGTAATGAGCAGTTCTTC; CDR3aa: CAIGRGGGNEQFF
len: 17; abundance: NA; v_gene: TRBV7-6; j_gene: TRBJ2-5; d_gene: TRBD2; CDR3nt: TGTGCCAGCAGCCCAATGGTGCGGGGGGCGGCGGAGGAGACCCAGTACTTC; CDR3aa: CASSPMVRGAAEETQYF
len: 12; abundance: NA; v_gene: TRBV29-1; j_gene: TRBJ1-3; d_gene: NA; CDR3nt: TGCAGCGTTGAACATGGAGGAAACACCATATATTTT; CDR3aa: CSVEHGGNTIYF
len: 15; abundance: NA; v_gene: TRBV6-5; j_gene: TRBJ1-5; d_gene: NA; CDR3nt: TGTGCCAGCGGCTGGGCGGCAGGAAGCAATCAGCCCCAGCATTTT; CDR3aa: CASGWAAGSNQPQHF
len: 16; abundance: many; v_gene: TRBV5-1; j_gene: TRBJ1-6; d_gene: NA; CDR3nt: TGCGCCAGCAGCGCGAGCCTGACAGGTCTGAATTCACCCCTCCACTTT; CDR3aa: CASSASLTGLNSPLHF
len: 13; abundance: once; v_gene: TRBV15; j_gene: TRBJ1-1; d_gene: NA; CDR3nt: TGTGCCACCAGCAGAGGAGGGTACACTGAAGCTTTCTTT; CDR3aa: CATSRGGYTEAFF
len: 17; abundance: NA; v_gene: TRBV6-2/TRBV6-3; j_gene: TRBJ2-3; d_gene: TRBD2; CDR3nt: TGTGCCAGCAGTTACCTTCCCACTAGCGGGGGTACAGATACGCAGTATTTT; CDR3aa: CASSYLPTSGGTDTQYF
len: 14; abundance: NA; v_gene: TRBV7-2; j_gene: TRBJ1-2; d_gene: NA; CDR3nt: TGTGCCAGCAGCTTAGGGGGGTGGGGCAGAACATACACCTTC; CDR3aa: CASSLGGWGRTYTF
len: 19; abundance: NA; v_gene: TRBV4-2; j_gene: TRBJ2-6; d_gene: NA; CDR3nt: TGTGCCAGCAGCCCTTTCGCAGGGGGGAGCCTTAGTGGGGCCAACGTCCTGACTTTC; CDR3aa: CASSPFAGGSLSGANVLTF
len: 13; abundance: NA; v_gene: TRBV7-2; j_gene: TRBJ1-1; d_gene: NA; CDR3nt: TGTGCCAGCAGCTTGGAAAGGAACACTGAAGCTTTCTTT; CDR3aa: CASSLERNTEAFF
len: 14; abundance: NA; v_gene: TRBV7-2; j_gene: TRBJ2-7; d_gene: NA; CDR3nt: TGTGCCAGCAGCGGTCAGGGGGGGACCTACGAGCAGTACTTC; CDR3aa: CASSGQGGTYEQYF
len: 16; abundance: NA; v_gene: TRBV27; j_gene: TRBJ2-2; d_gene: NA; CDR3nt: TGTGCCAGCAGTTCACGGACAAGGTTAAACACCGGGGAGCTGTTTTTT; CDR3aa: CASSSRTRLNTGELFF
len: 16; abundance: NA; v_gene: TRBV2; j_gene: TRBJ1-1; d_gene: NA; CDR3nt: TGTGCCAGCAGTGGATGGGGGGGCCCAATGAACACTGAAGCTTTCTTT; CDR3aa: CASSGWGGPMNTEAFF
len: 15; abundance: NA; v_gene: TRBV7-7; j_gene: TRBJ2-2; d_gene: NA; CDR3nt: TGTGCCAGCAGCCAGAACGAACCGGGGGCCGGGGAGCTGTTTTTT; CDR3aa: CASSQNEPGAGELFF
len: 12; abundance: NA; v_gene: TRBV3-1/TRBV3-2; j_gene: TRBJ2-7; d_gene: NA; CDR3nt: TGTGCCAGCAGCCCCCAGGGTCGCGAGCAGTACTTC; CDR3aa: CASSPQGREQYF
len: 13; abundance: NA; v_gene: TRBV7-8; j_gene: TRBJ2-1; d_gene: TRBD1; CDR3nt: TGTGCCAGCAGGGGGACAGGGGCAAATGAGCAGTTCTTC; CDR3aa: CASRGTGANEQFF
len: 16; abundance: NA; v_gene: TRBV9; j_gene: TRBJ1-6; d_gene: NA; CDR3nt: TGTGCCAGCAGCGTAGGGGAGGGGTACTATAATTCACCCCTCCACTTT; CDR3aa: CASSVGEGYYNSPLHF
len: 15; abundance: NA; v_gene: TRBV5-1; j_gene: TRBJ1-6; d_gene: NA; CDR3nt: TGCGCCAGCAGCCATGCTCGGGGTTATAATTCACCCCTCCACTTT; CDR3aa: CASSHARGYNSPLHF